This T cell receptor beta chain was sequenced during a study of T cells of healthy individuals. This clonotype was observed at least ten times. MiXCR was run by TCRdb on the 5' RACE reads, yielding one entry per CDR3 protein. Among around 63,000 distinct CDR3 sequences listed, 16% were seen once. Germline V gene sequence: CDR1 MNHNS, CDR2 SASEGT. V was shortened by 2 bases and J by 7 bases, with 15 bases between the two germline ends. This CDR3 is built from 15 residues. The chain is built from TRBV6-1 and TRBJ2-1, with a possible D match to TRBD2 (5 bases). The receptor's source is a human donor in good health. As DNA, the CDR3 is TGTGCCAGCAGTGAAACGATGACTAACCCGAATGAGCAGTTCTTC. Translated: CASSETMTNPNEQFF.